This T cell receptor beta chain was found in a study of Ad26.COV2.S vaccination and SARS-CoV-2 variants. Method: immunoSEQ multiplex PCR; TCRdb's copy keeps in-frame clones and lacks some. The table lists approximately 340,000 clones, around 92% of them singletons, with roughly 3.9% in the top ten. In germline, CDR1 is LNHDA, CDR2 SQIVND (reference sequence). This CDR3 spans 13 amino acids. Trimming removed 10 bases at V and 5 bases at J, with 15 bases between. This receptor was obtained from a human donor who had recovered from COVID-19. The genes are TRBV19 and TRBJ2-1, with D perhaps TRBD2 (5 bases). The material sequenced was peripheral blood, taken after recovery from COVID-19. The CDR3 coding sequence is TGTGCCACGTCAACTAGGAACAACAATGAGCAGTTCTTC. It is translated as CATSTRNNNEQFF.